This TCR beta chain is drawn from a study of CD8 T cells in ankylosing spondylitis. Worth noting for this clonotype: What it binds is unknown.

The study, taken as a whole, reports: A TCR beta motif made of fewer than ten highly homologous variants seemed typical of ankylosing spondylitis blood.

TCRdb re-derived calls from the 5' RACE reads in MiXCR, one entry per CDR3 protein. The sample yields 250,000 to 350,000 distinct CDR3 sequences, 8% seen once. This TCR was sampled from a male donor with ankylosing spondylitis. The sample taken for sequencing was blood, either unsorted or a sorted T cell fraction (not recorded which).

The DNA for the CDR3 is TGCGCCAGCAGCCCCTTTATCGACACTGAAGCTTTCTTT. It specifies CASSPFIDTEAFF. V is TRBV4-3 and J is TRBJ1-1, with no clear D. CDR1 and CDR2 (germline): LGHNA, YSLEER. V dropped 4 bases and J dropped 3 bases, with 9 bases sitting between them. This CDR3 is 13 amino acids long.